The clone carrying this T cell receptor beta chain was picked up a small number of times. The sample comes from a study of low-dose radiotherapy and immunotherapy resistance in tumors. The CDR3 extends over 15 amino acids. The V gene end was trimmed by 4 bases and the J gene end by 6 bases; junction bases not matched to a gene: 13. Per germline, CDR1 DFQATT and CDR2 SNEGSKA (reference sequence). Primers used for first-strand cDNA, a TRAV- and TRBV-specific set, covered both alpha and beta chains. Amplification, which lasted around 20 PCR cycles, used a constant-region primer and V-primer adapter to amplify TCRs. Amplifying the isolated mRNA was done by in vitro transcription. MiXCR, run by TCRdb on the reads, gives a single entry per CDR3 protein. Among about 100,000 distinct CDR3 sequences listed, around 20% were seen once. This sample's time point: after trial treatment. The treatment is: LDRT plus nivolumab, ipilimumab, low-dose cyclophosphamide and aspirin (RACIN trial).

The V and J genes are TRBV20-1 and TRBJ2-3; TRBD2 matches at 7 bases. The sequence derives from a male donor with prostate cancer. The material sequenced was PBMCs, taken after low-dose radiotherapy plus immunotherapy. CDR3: CSATRVGAGVDTQYF. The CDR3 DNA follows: TGCAGTGCTACCCGAGTGGGCGCGGGGGTCGATACGCAGTATTTT.